This T cell receptor beta chain originates from a study (dated by TCRdb to the mid-2010s). The study in broad terms: The study tested whether tumor-infiltrating Tregs in breast cancer are recruited from blood Tregs or converted in situ from other CD4+ T cell subsets.

Trimming costs V 1 base and J 5 bases, and their ends lie 13 bases apart. The CDR3, cysteine through phenylalanine, is 14 amino acids long. Only the CDR3 DNA stays, 42 bases, in frame from base 1. Sequences SGHRS (CDR1) and YFSETQ (CDR2) are obtained from the germline V gene. Notes on this clonotype: Its cognate antigen has yet to be identified. One base away there is no much larger clone; base qualities are not given.

Results and caveats for the whole study, not just this receptor: Tumor memory CD4+ T cell TCR gene usage clustered with blood and lymph node memory CD4+ cells and lymph node naive CD4+ cells. Validation in the larger cohort was restricted to a single TCR beta V-J rearrangement rather than whole repertoires. The greatest overlap of tumor-infiltrating Treg TCR alpha and beta sequences was observed with tumor naive CD4+ T cells, followed by blood naive CD4+ T cells.

Full-length TCR variable regions were amplified by 5' RACE PCR with constant-region reverse primers, and semi-nested PCR with Nested Universal Primer A was subsequently performed. The ReliaPrep RNA Cell Miniprep System was used to extract total RNA, which was then reverse transcribed into 5'RACE-ready cDNA with the SMARTer RACE 5'/3' Kit. Multiplex adaptors were used to barcode full-length TCR alpha and beta libraries, and the barcoded libraries were sequenced on an Illumina MiSeq. On the study's bioinformatics: For each of nine subset-tissue groups, sequencing data from the five patients were pooled, and the groups were then compared using unsupervised clustering of TCR gene usage. The Morisita-Horn index was used to calculate repertoire similarity, with shared sequences weighted according to their contribution to each repertoire. The raw public reads went through TCRdb reprocessing: fastp at Q25, MiXCR clone calling, in-frame beta chains kept. Identical CDR3 protein sequences are pooled into one entry, listed with their most common genes and DNA. In this record, the V and J calls reflect TCRdb's handling and not the investigators' own analysis. Across this sample there are tens of thousands of distinct CDR3 sequences, with 29% seen only once. The ten top clones hold roughly 4% of the sample.

Memory CD4+ T cells were isolated as CD4+CD45RO+CD25- cells. Tregs, naive and memory CD4+ T cells from tumor, blood and ipsilateral draining lymph nodes of five or six breast cancer patients underwent full-length TCR alpha and beta sequencing. Tumor tissue and lymph nodes obtained from ipsilateral axillary dissection were perfused with PBS, minced and then digested with collagenase I and hyaluronidase. Mononuclear cells from lymph nodes or approximately 50 ml of peripheral blood were isolated by Ficoll density gradient centrifugation. A purity exceeding 90% was confirmed by FACS for the sorted cell populations.

This TCR was sampled from a female donor with breast cancer. The chain is encoded by TRBV5-1 joined to TRBJ2-7; the best D guess is TRBD1, with 5 bases matching. The sample taken for sequencing was memory CD4+ T cells sorted from a lymph node. The cell subset or site label, read with the paper, signifies: memory CD4+ T cells, CD4+CD45RO+CD25-. The DNA sequence reads TGCGCCAGCAGCTTGAATGGGGCGCACGACGAGCAGTACTTC. It is translated as CASSLNGAHDEQYF.